This TCR beta chain was captured in a study of blood T cell repertoires in COVID-19. Study-level background: T cells, B-cell-depleted T cells, or PBMCs supplied cDNA or gDNA.

Here immunoSEQ multiplex PCR was the method, and the copy in TCRdb shows in-frame clones only, minus some. The sample carries just over 65,000 clones, 86% recorded once. The CDR3 is 17 residues long. Germline-derived CDR1 and CDR2 are SGHAT and FQNNGV. The V and J ends lost 1 base and 4 bases, in that order; junction bases with no gene match: 9. The rearrangement joins TRBV11-2 to TRBJ1-2; 10 bases are a match to TRBD1. This clonotype was sampled from a man younger than 45 with acute or convalescent COVID-19. The specimen sequenced was peripheral blood. For the CDR3, the DNA is TGTGCCAGCAGCTTAGGGACAGGGGGTCCCCCTAGCTATGGCTACACCTTC. Its protein is CASSLGTGGPPSYGYTF. The whole variable domain, remainder taken from reference TRBV11-2 and TRBJ1-2, is EAGVAQSPRYKIIEKRQSVAFWCNPISGHATLYWYQQILGQGPKLLIQFQNNGVVDDSQLPKDRFSAERLKGVDSTLKIQPAKLEDSAVYLCASSLGTGGPPSYGYTFGSGTRLTVV.